The T cell receptor beta chain described here comes from a study of cytomegalovirus exposure and HLA in healthy donors. A multiplex PCR was run with 60 Vbeta primers and 13 Jbeta primers. TCRdb's table, derived via immunoSEQ multiplex PCR, lists solely in-frame clones and lacks some. The top ten clones hold 2.1% of a sample with roughly 130,000 clones, over 70% of them seen once. Germline-derived CDR1 and CDR2 are MDHEN and SYDVKM. The CDR3 has 15 amino acids. The ends lost 6 bases at V and 7 bases at J; junction bases unmatched: 11. This chain connects TRBV28 to TRBJ1-5; 8 bases match TRBD1. Sample: PBMCs. The source of this sequence is a woman aged 40 to 55 in good health and CMV-seropositive. The CDR3 spells CASSHGQGKGQPQHF. The CDR3 bases are TGTGCCAGCAGCCACGGACAGGGCAAGGGGCAGCCCCAGCATTTT.